These T cell receptor beta chains were read from a single sample in a study of T cells in Graves' hyperthyroidism and ophthalmopathy. Each CDR3 protein is one row after TCRdb ran MiXCR on the multiplex PCR reads. The table includes 300,000 to 450,000 distinct CDR3 sequences, around 25% detected once. Sequenced: blood. These receptors all come from a man aged 50-59 years with Graves' hyperthyroidism. Each CDR3 is given with its conserved first and last residue. Each record gives: clone size, J gene, V gene, D gene, CDR3 DNA, CDR3 protein. The D gene is left open where the match is weak. Clone size, where shown, is once, few, many, or a class for clones that have expanded.

abundance: few
j_gene: TRBJ2-7
v_gene: TRBV2
d_gene: TRBD1
CDR3nt: TGTGCCGGCAGCATGAAGACAGGGGTAGGCGAGCAGTACTTC
CDR3aa: CAGSMKTGVGEQYF

abundance: few
j_gene: TRBJ1-4
v_gene: TRBV30
d_gene: .
CDR3nt: TGTGCCTGGAGTCAGGCTAAAGGGGAAAAACTGTTTTTT
CDR3aa: CAWSQAKGEKLFF

abundance: .
j_gene: TRBJ1-1
v_gene: TRBV7-3
d_gene: .
CDR3nt: TGTGCCAGCAGCATCACCATGAACACTGAAGCTTTCTTT
CDR3aa: CASSITMNTEAFF

abundance: .
j_gene: TRBJ2-2
v_gene: TRBV20-1
d_gene: .
CDR3nt: TGCAGTGCCCTAGGCCCTACCTCGAACACCGGGGAGCTGTTTTTT
CDR3aa: CSALGPTSNTGELFF

abundance: few
j_gene: TRBJ1-1
v_gene: TRBV7-9
d_gene: .
CDR3nt: TGTGCCAGCAGCTGGGAGATTATGGCCGTGGGAGCTTTCTTT
CDR3aa: CASSWEIMAVGAFF

abundance: few
j_gene: TRBJ2-2
v_gene: TRBV6-4
d_gene: .
CDR3nt: TGTGCCAGCAGCGAATACCCGAACACCGGGGAGCTGTTTTTT
CDR3aa: CASSEYPNTGELFF

abundance: few
j_gene: TRBJ1-1
v_gene: TRBV6-1
d_gene: .
CDR3nt: TGTGCCAGCAGTGTTAATAGGGGCACTGAAGCTTTCTTT
CDR3aa: CASSVNRGTEAFF

abundance: many
j_gene: TRBJ2-1
v_gene: TRBV12-3/TRBV12-4
d_gene: .
CDR3nt: TGTGCCAGCACGGGCGGGAACTCCTACAATGAGCAGTTCTTC
CDR3aa: CASTGGNSYNEQFF

abundance: .
j_gene: TRBJ1-1
v_gene: TRBV6-6
d_gene: .
CDR3nt: TGTGCCAGCAGTTACCAACAGGGCTTAAGGACTGAAGCTTTCTTT
CDR3aa: CASSYQQGLRTEAFF

abundance: many
j_gene: TRBJ2-3
v_gene: TRBV28
d_gene: TRBD2
CDR3nt: TGTGCCATCTCCTCCTCGGCGGGAGGTCCAGATACGCAGTATTTT
CDR3aa: CAISSSAGGPDTQYF

abundance: many
j_gene: TRBJ2-5
v_gene: TRBV11-2
d_gene: TRBD1
CDR3nt: TGTGCCAGCAGCTCCGCAGGGGGTTCAGCGGAGACCCAGTACTTC
CDR3aa: CASSSAGGSAETQYF

abundance: .
j_gene: TRBJ2-2
v_gene: TRBV19
d_gene: TRBD1
CDR3nt: TGTGCCAGTAGTCTGGAGGACAGGGACACCGGGGAGCTGTTTTTT
CDR3aa: CASSLEDRDTGELFF

abundance: .
j_gene: TRBJ2-1
v_gene: TRBV13
d_gene: TRBD2
CDR3nt: TGTGCCAGCAGCCAAAGACTAGCGGGCGCAGCTGAGCAGTTCTTC
CDR3aa: CASSQRLAGAAEQFF

abundance: .
j_gene: TRBJ2-1
v_gene: TRBV20-1
d_gene: TRBD2
CDR3nt: TGCAGTGCCGCAACCGGGACTAGCGGGAGGGCCGGTCGCAATGAGCAGTTCTTC
CDR3aa: CSAATGTSGRAGRNEQFF

abundance: .
j_gene: TRBJ2-7
v_gene: TRBV7-2
d_gene: .
CDR3nt: TGTGCCAGCAGCCCCGGGCCCTTCAAGGACGAGCAGTACTTC
CDR3aa: CASSPGPFKDEQYF